These T cell receptor beta chains were read from a single sample in a study of T cells in narcolepsy. This table comes from immunoSEQ multiplex PCR, and its TCRdb copy is limited to in-frame clones, with some not included. The data contain 27,000 or so clones, roughly 86% of them singletons. Sequencing input: CD45RA- memory CD4+ T cells from PBMCs. Every receptor here comes from a human donor with narcolepsy. Each CDR3 is given with its conserved first and last residue. D genes are given only for firm matches. The size of a clone is reported for some rows only, either as once, few or many, or as a class for expanded clones.

once,TRBV11-2,TRBD2,TRBJ2-1,TGTGCCAGCAGCTTCCGGGGGGGGGCCTACAATGAGCAGTTCTTC,CASSFRGGAYNEQFF
NA,TRBV20-1,NA,TRBJ1-2,TGCAGTGCCGGAACCGTCAATGGCTACACCTTC,CSAGTVNGYTF
NA,TRBV18,TRBD1,TRBJ1-1,TGTGCCAGCTCACCAAGGACAGGGGACACTGAAGCTTTCTTT,CASSPRTGDTEAFF
NA,TRBV18,TRBD1,TRBJ2-5,TGTGCCAGCTCACCCGGGACAGCCCAAGAGACCCAGTACTTC,CASSPGTAQETQYF
NA,TRBV5-4,NA,TRBJ2-3,TGTGCCAGCAGCCGCACAGGAGTTAGCACAGATACGCAGTATTTT,CASSRTGVSTDTQYF
NA,TRBV28,TRBD1,TRBJ1-1,TGTGCCAGCAGTTCCCTACGGGACAGGACCGAAGCTTTCTTT,CASSSLRDRTEAFF
NA,TRBV9,TRBD1,TRBJ2-3,TGTGCCAGCAGCCGGGACCCGGGACAGGGGATGTCAGATACGCAGTATTTT,CASSRDPGQGMSDTQYF
NA,TRBV7-2,NA,TRBJ2-3,TGTGCCAGCAGCTTAAATGGGATGCTCACAGATACGCAGTATTTT,CASSLNGMLTDTQYF
NA,TRBV6-6,NA,TRBJ2-3,TGTGCCAGCCAGATTGGGATGGCGACAGATACGCAGTATTTT,CASQIGMATDTQYF
once,TRBV5-3,NA,TRBJ1-5,TGTGCCAGAAGCATCACAGCAATCAGGGTCCAGCATTTT,CARSITAIRVQHF
NA,TRBV2,NA,TRBJ1-5,TGTGCCAGCAGTTCCGCAGGGAGGCAGCCCCAGCATTTT,CASSSAGRQPQHF
NA,TRBV2,NA,TRBJ1-1,TGTGCCAGCAGGGAAGTACAGGGCGCGAACACTGAAGCTTTCTTT,CASREVQGANTEAFF
NA,TRBV2,NA,TRBJ2-5,TGTGCCAGTGGTGGGGGGTGGGAGACCCAGTACTTC,CASGGGWETQYF
NA,TRBV6-5,NA,TRBJ2-1,TGTGCCAGCAGTTACGTGGGAAGGGAGCAGTTCTTC,CASSYVGREQFF
NA,TRBV19,NA,TRBJ1-2,TGTGCCAGTACCCCGGGGCCGGGAGTTACCTATGGCTACACCTTC,CASTPGPGVTYGYTF
NA,TRBV2,NA,TRBJ1-4,TGTGCCAGCAGTCCGGTACGATGGGATGAAAAACTGTTTTTT,CASSPVRWDEKLFF
NA,TRBV5-8,TRBD1,TRBJ2-3,TGTGCCAGCAGTTTGGACAGGGAGACAGATACGCAGTATTTT,CASSLDRETDTQYF
NA,TRBV5-5,NA,TRBJ2-3,TGTGCCAGCAGCCCCGTCCTGAGTATGGGCACAGATACGCAGTATTTT,CASSPVLSMGTDTQYF
NA,TRBV5-4,NA,TRBJ2-3,TGTGCCAGCAGCTTGTTCGCAGGGAGCACAGATACGCAGTATTTT,CASSLFAGSTDTQYF
NA,TRBV6-6,NA,TRBJ1-4,TGTGCCAGCAGTTACTCGGGAAGCGGGAAAGGGGAAAAACTGTTTTTT,CASSYSGSGKGEKLFF
few,TRBV9,NA,TRBJ1-2,TGTGCCAGCAGCGAAGTCCAGGGTTCCTATGGCTACACCTTC,CASSEVQGSYGYTF
NA,TRBV29-1,NA,TRBJ1-1,TGCAGCGTAAATGAAATAGGGGGAACTGAAGCTTTCTTT,CSVNEIGGTEAFF
NA,TRBV5-6,TRBD1,TRBJ2-4,TGTGCCAGCAGCCCCCAACGGGGGACAGGGGTAGCCAAAAACATTCAGTACTTC,CASSPQRGTGVAKNIQYF
few,TRBV19,NA,TRBJ1-3,TGTGCCAGTAGTACCCTTGCCCCCTCTGGAAACACCATATATTTT,CASSTLAPSGNTIYF
NA,TRBV7-6,TRBD2,TRBJ2-2,TGTGCCAGCAGCTTAGTCGGGGCGGGGGACACCGGGGAGCTGTTTTTT,CASSLVGAGDTGELFF
few,TRBV5-1,NA,TRBJ1-3,TGCGCCAGCAGCTTGTATGGAGACTCTGGAAACACCATATATTTT,CASSLYGDSGNTIYF
NA,TRBV6-1,TRBD2,TRBJ2-3,TGTGCCAGTGAGGCGGGGGGCACAGATACGCAGTATTTT,CASEAGGTDTQYF
NA,TRBV5-4,NA,TRBJ1-6,TGTGCCAGCAGCGCCCGTTCAGGGAATTCACCCCTCCACTTT,CASSARSGNSPLHF
NA,TRBV19,TRBD1,TRBJ2-7,TGTGCCAGTAGTATCCGGGACAGATCCGAATGGTACTTC,CASSIRDRSEWYF
NA,TRBV29-1,NA,TRBJ1-1,TGCAGCGACCTGGGGGGGGCAGGGAACACTGAAGCTTTCTTT,CSDLGGAGNTEAFF
NA,TRBV7-2,TRBD1,TRBJ1-6,TGTGCCAGCAGCTTGGCACAGGGGACTAATTCACCCCTCCACTTT,CASSLAQGTNSPLHF
NA,TRBV7-9,TRBD2,TRBJ2-3,TGTGCCAGCAGCTTAGCGTTGGCGGGGGGGGCAGATACGCAGTATTTT,CASSLALAGGADTQYF
NA,TRBV6-1,NA,TRBJ1-2,TGTGCCAGCAGTGACCCCGGGGGTGATCGCTATGGCTACACCTTC,CASSDPGGDRYGYTF
NA,TRBV2,TRBD1,TRBJ1-2,TGTGCCAGCAGTGAATTTACAGGGGTTAGTGGCTACACCTTC,CASSEFTGVSGYTF
NA,TRBV28,NA,TRBJ1-2,TGTGCCAGCAGTTTATGGGGGGGAGTGGATGGCTACACCTTC,CASSLWGGVDGYTF
NA,TRBV9,TRBD2,TRBJ2-3,TGTGCCAGCAGCGGAAGACTAGCGGGGGATACAGATACGCAGTATTTT,CASSGRLAGDTDTQYF
NA,TRBV5-1,NA,TRBJ2-2,TGCGCCAGCAGCTTGGGTCCGACCGGGGAGCTGTTTTTT,CASSLGPTGELFF
NA,TRBV29-1,NA,TRBJ1-1,TGCAGCGTTGTACGGACTTCGAACACTGAAGCTTTCTTT,CSVVRTSNTEAFF
few,TRBV2,NA,TRBJ1-2,TGTGCCAGCAGCAGACCGGGACAAGGGATCTATGGCTACACCTTC,CASSRPGQGIYGYTF
NA,TRBV6-1,NA,TRBJ1-1,TGTGCCAGCTCAAGGGGGGATCAAATGAACACTGAAGCTTTCTTT,CASSRGDQMNTEAFF
once,TRBV5-1,TRBD1,TRBJ2-7,TGCGCCAGCAGCTTGGCTCCCGGGACAGGGCTTTACGAGCAGTACTTC,CASSLAPGTGLYEQYF
NA,TRBV7-2,NA,TRBJ2-1,TGTGCCAGCAGCTTAAATTCTGGGCCCAATGAGCAGTTCTTC,CASSLNSGPNEQFF
NA,TRBV27,NA,TRBJ2-3,TGTGCCAGCGGAGGGGGGTACACAGATACGCAGTATTTT,CASGGGYTDTQYF
once,TRBV2,NA,TRBJ1-1,TGTGCCAGCACCTACTACCTGGGGAGTGAAGCTTTCTTT,CASTYYLGSEAFF